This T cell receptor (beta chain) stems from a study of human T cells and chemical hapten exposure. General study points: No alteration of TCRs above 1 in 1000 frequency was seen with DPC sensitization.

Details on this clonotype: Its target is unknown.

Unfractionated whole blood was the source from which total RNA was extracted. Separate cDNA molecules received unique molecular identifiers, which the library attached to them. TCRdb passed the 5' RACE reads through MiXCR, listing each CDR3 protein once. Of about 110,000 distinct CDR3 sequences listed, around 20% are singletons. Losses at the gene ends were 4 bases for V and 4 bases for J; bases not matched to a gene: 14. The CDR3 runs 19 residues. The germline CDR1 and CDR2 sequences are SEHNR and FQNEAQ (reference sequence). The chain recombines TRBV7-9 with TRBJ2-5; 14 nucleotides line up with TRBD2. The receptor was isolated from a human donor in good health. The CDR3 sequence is CASSSLTTSGRGGAETQYF. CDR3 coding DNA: TGTGCCAGCAGCTCCTTAACGACTAGCGGGAGGGGAGGAGCAGAGACCCAGTACTTC.